These 32 T cell receptor beta chains came from one sample sequenced in a study of cytotoxic CD8 clonotypes in ibrutinib-treated CLL. This table comes from immunoSEQ multiplex PCR, and its TCRdb copy is limited to in-frame clones, with some not included. The sample holds about 85,000 clones, around 75% seen once. The sample in question was PBMCs, obtained after 12 months of ibrutinib treatment. The origin of the receptors is a human donor with chronic lymphocytic leukemia.

V and J are TRBV19 and TRBJ1-1; D gene ambiguous. With 9 bases removed from V and 1 base from J, the gap between germline ends came to 9 bases. CDR1 and CDR2 from the germline V gene are LNHDA and SQIVND (reference sequence). The CDR3 has 12 residues. CDR3 residues: CASREANTEAFF. The CDR3 nucleotides read TGTGCCAGCCGGGAGGCGAACACTGAAGCTTTCTTT.

This clone occurred a few times. The V and J genes are TRBV6-1 and TRBJ1-5; D is unclear. Per the germline V gene, CDR1 is MNHNS and CDR2 is SASEGT. The CDR3 covers 15 residues. V was shortened by 4 bases and J by 3 bases, with 13 bases between the two germline ends. Here the CDR3 DNA reads TGTGCCAGCAGTGCCCCCGGGATCAACAATCAGCCCCAGCATTTT. Its translation is CASSAPGINNQPQHF.

This clone was found once. The J gene is TRBJ1-3, the V gene TRBV18, with D possibly being TRBD1 (6 bases). This CDR3 is 17 amino acids long. The germline V and J ends were trimmed by 3 bases and 3 bases, with 18 bases remaining between them. Germline V CDR1 and CDR2: KGHSH, LQKENI. The CDR3 region is CASSPRPDRTFGNTIYF. The CDR3 DNA reads TGTGCCAGCTCACCGCGGCCAGACAGGACTTTTGGAAACACCATATATTTT.

The rearrangement joins TRBV27 to TRBJ2-7, with 10 bases identical to TRBD2. The CDR3 has 14 residues. Germline V gene lookup returns CDR1 MNHEY and CDR2 SMNVEV (reference sequence). The V segment lost 1 base and the J segment 6 bases; nucleotides outside the gene matches: 3. CDR3 region: CASSLFSGRTEQYF. CDR3 bases: TGTGCCAGCAGTTTATTTAGCGGGAGGACCGAGCAGTACTTC.

This clone occurred a few times. The same CDR3 can be traced to other DNA sequences in this sample. This chain links TRBV18 with TRBJ1-1; D remains unclear. This CDR3 is 13 amino acids long. In germline, CDR1 is KGHSH, CDR2 LQKENI. V was clipped by 3 bases and J by 0 bases, with 5 bases between them. CDR3 DNA: TGTGCCAGCTCACCCGACCTGAACACTGAAGCTTTCTTT. Translating gives CASSPDLNTEAFF.

The DNA for the CDR3 is TGTGCCATCAGTGAGTCGGGGGCGCGCTCCGAGCAGTACTTC. It is translated as CAISESGARSEQYF. V is TRBV10-3 and J is TRBJ2-7, with D tentatively TRBD1 (6 bases). This CDR3 has 14 residues. Germline CDR1 and CDR2: ENHRY and SYGVKD. The V gene lost 0 bases and the J gene lost 6 bases, with 12 bases spanning the gap.

Only a few counts were recorded for this clone. V is TRBV7-2 and J is TRBJ2-2, with 10 bases identical to TRBD2. V lost 1 base, J lost 4 bases, and 0 bases stayed unmatched. The V gene's germline CDR1 is SGHTA and CDR2 FQGNSA. This CDR3 region has 15 residues. DNA for the CDR3: TGTGCCAGCAGCTTAGGACTAGCGGGCACCGGGGAGCTGTTTTTT. Translation: CASSLGLAGTGELFF. Full variable domain (outside the CDR3, taken from reference TRBV7-2 and TRBJ2-2): GAGVSQSPSNKVTEKGKDVELRCDPISGHTALYWYRQSLGQGLEFLIYFQGNSAPDKSGLPSDRFSAERTGGSVSTLTIQRTQQEDSAVYLCASSLGLAGTGELFFGEGSRLTVL.

V usage is TRBV4-1 and J usage is TRBJ2-3; tentative D call: TRBD2 (6 bases). The ends were cut back, 1 base at V and 1 base at J, with 12 bases in the middle. CDR1 MGHRA and CDR2 YSYEKL come from the germline V gene. CDR3 size: 16 residues. CDR3 amino acids: CASSQGHGGGTDTQYF. The CDR3 nucleotides read TGCGCCAGCAGCCAAGGGCACGGGGGTGGCACAGATACGCAGTATTTT.

The V gene is TRBV7-2, the J gene TRBJ1-4, with 9 bases fitting TRBD1. Germline CDR1 SGHTA, CDR2 FQGNSA. V lost 8 bases, J lost 6 bases, and 4 bases stayed unmatched. This CDR3 has 13 amino acids. CDR3 sequence (DNA): TGTGCCAGCCAACAGGGGGCGGATGAAAAACTGTTTTTT. Its translation: CASQQGADEKLFF.

The rearrangement links TRBV4-2 to TRBJ2-7, with 7 bases identical to TRBD1. Germline loops: CDR1 LGHNA, CDR2 YNFKEQ. J lost 6 bases, V lost 0 bases, and 8 bases had no gene match. This CDR3 region has 15 residues. The CDR3 loop reads CASSQEFGTVGEQYF. DNA of the CDR3: TGTGCCAGCAGCCAAGAGTTCGGGACAGTGGGCGAGCAGTACTTC.

The rearrangement uses TRBV30 and TRBJ1-6; 9 bases match TRBD1. The CDR3 length is 15 residues. With 2 bases clipped from V and 9 bases from J, the junction kept 8 bases outside the gene matches. CDR1 and CDR2 from the germline V gene are GTSNPN and SVGIG (reference sequence). The CDR3 DNA reads as TGTGCCTGGAGTCCCCGGGACAGGGATATTTCACCCCTCCACTTT. This encodes CAWSPRDRDISPLHF.

The V gene is TRBV7-9, the J gene TRBJ1-3; the D gene is possibly TRBD1 (5 bases). V lost 3 bases, J lost 4 bases, and 16 bases lay in between. This CDR3 is built from 16 residues. Per germline, CDR1 SEHNR and CDR2 FQNEAQ (reference sequence). The CDR3 here is CASSFGPPGAGNTIYF. The CDR3 nucleotides read TGTGCCAGCAGCTTTGGTCCGCCCGGGGCCGGAAACACCATATATTTT.

The chain couples TRBV19 to TRBJ2-1; D perhaps matches TRBD1 (6 bases). Germline assignment: CDR1 LNHDA and CDR2 SQIVND (reference sequence). V was clipped by 8 bases and J by 12 bases, with 14 bases between them. The CDR3 spans 11 residues. The CDR3 spells CASGRGRGQFF. As DNA, the CDR3 is TGTGCCAGTGGAAGGGGGAGAGGGCAGTTCTTC.

The genes are TRBV15 and TRBJ2-1; TRBD2 might be the D (6 bases). V lost 0 bases and J 12 bases, leaving 9 bases between the germline ends. Per germline, CDR1 LNHNV and CDR2 YYDKDF (reference sequence). The CDR3 extends over 12 amino acids. CDR3 nucleotide sequence: TGTGCCACCAGCAGAGATTCGGGAGCGCAGTTCTTC. It specifies CATSRDSGAQFF.

The chain joins TRBV15 to TRBJ1-5; D gene uncertain. Between the trimmed V and J ends, which lost 0 bases and 11 bases, there was a span of 8 bases. The germline gives CDR1 LNHNV, CDR2 YYDKDF (reference sequence). The CDR3 contains 12 residues. As DNA, the CDR3 is TGTGCCACCAGCAGAGATGGTCTGGCCCAGCATTTT. Protein product: CATSRDGLAQHF.

V gene TRBV7-2 combines with J gene TRBJ1-6, with D unclear. This CDR3 is built from 14 residues. The V gene's germline CDR1 is SGHTA and CDR2 FQGNSA. V lost 1 base and J lost 9, with 10 bases in between. This CDR3 reads CASSLGWAVSPLHF. CDR3 DNA: TGTGCCAGCAGCTTAGGGTGGGCTGTTTCACCCCTCCACTTT.

The V call is TRBV11-2, the J call TRBJ2-7; 9 positions match TRBD2. The CDR3 is 16 amino acids. Per germline, CDR1 SGHAT and CDR2 FQNNGV. Trimming at V came to 3 bases and at J to 4 bases, leaving 10 bases not matched to a gene. CDR3 DNA sequence: TGTGCCAGCAGCTTCTCGGGGGGGACTAGCTTTTACGAGCAGTACTTC. Its protein is CASSFSGGTSFYEQYF.

The rearrangement links TRBV7-2 to TRBJ1-2; D is perhaps TRBD1 (6 bases). Trimming left V 5 bases short and J 8 bases short, with 18 bases between. CDR3 length equals 14 residues. Germline CDR1 SGHTA, CDR2 FQGNSA. The CDR3 reads CASSPRDTRDGYTF. In nucleotides, the CDR3 is TGTGCCAGCAGCCCAAGGGACACCCGCGACGGCTACACCTTC.

The chain carries TRBV7-6 and TRBJ2-7; D perhaps matches TRBD1 (6 bases). The CDR3 covers 13 residues. Trimming stripped 1 base from V and 3 bases from J, with 7 bases between. Germline V gives CDR1 SGHVS, CDR2 FNYEAQ. Written as DNA, the CDR3 is TGTGCCAGCAGCTTAGGGGACAACTACGAGCAGTACTTC. Translation: CASSLGDNYEQYF.

This clone was recorded a few times. This chain uses TRBV5-5 with TRBJ2-3, with TRBD2 identical over 10 bases. Germline CDR1 is SGHKS and CDR2 is YYEKEE (reference sequence). This CDR3 has 16 amino acids. V lost 4 bases to trimming and J lost 2 bases; unmatched junction nucleotides: 7. The CDR3: CASSPRTSGLTDTQYF. For the CDR3, the DNA is TGTGCCAGCAGCCCCCGGACTAGCGGCCTCACAGATACGCAGTATTTT.

J is TRBJ1-2 and V is TRBV5-1; 11 bases are shared with TRBD1. The ends lost 3 bases at V and 8 bases at J; junction bases unmatched: 9. The CDR3 totals 15 residues. Germline CDR1 is SGHRS and CDR2 is YFSETQ. The CDR3 nucleotides read TGCGCCAGCAGCTCACCCGGACAGGGGGCTGGGGGCTACACCTTC. It yields the protein CASSSPGQGAGGYTF.

This clone was observed at least ten times. V usage is TRBV27 and J usage is TRBJ2-5; possibly TRBD1 for D (5 bases). This CDR3 has 13 residues. Germline V gene data show CDR1 as MNHEY and CDR2 as SMNVEV (reference sequence). Trimming removed 6 bases at V and 5 bases at J, with 13 bases between. The CDR3 DNA sequence: TGTGCCAGCAGCCGCAGGGTACAGGAGACCCAGTACTTC. It specifies CASSRRVQETQYF.

This rearrangement joins TRBV2 to TRBJ1-1; D perhaps matches TRBD1 (6 bases). This CDR3 is built from 10 residues. Germline V gene sequence: CDR1 SNHLY, CDR2 FYNNEI. Deletions cut 10 bases from V and 11 bases from J, with 14 bases between. The CDR3 DNA is TGTGCCACCTCGGACAGTGTGGCTTTCTTT. This codes for CATSDSVAFF.

The genes are TRBV13 and TRBJ2-5; no reliable D call. The V end lost 5 bases, the J end lost 2 bases, and 15 bases lay between the germline ends. Looked up from germline, CDR1 is PRHDT and CDR2 is FYEKMQ (reference sequence). The CDR3 runs 15 residues. The CDR3 loop is CASSPRLSQQETQYF. DNA of the CDR3: TGTGCCAGCAGCCCCCGACTGAGCCAACAAGAGACCCAGTACTTC. Full variable domain (rest looked up from reference TRBV13 and TRBJ2-5): AAGVIQSPRHLIKEKRETATLKCYPIPRHDTVYWYQQGPGQDPQFLISFYEKMQSDKGSIPDRFSAQQFSDYHSELNMSSLELGDSALYFCASSPRLSQQETQYFGPGTRLLVL.

The chain joins TRBV4-2 to TRBJ1-4, with D possibly matching TRBD1 (6 bases). This CDR3 is built from 18 residues. Germline-derived CDR1 and CDR2 are LGHNA and YNFKEQ. Trimming stripped 0 bases from V and 0 bases from J, with 14 bases between. The CDR3 DNA reads TGTGCCAGCAGCCAAGACGGCAGGGGCTGGGCAACTAATGAAAAACTGTTTTTT. Amino acids: CASSQDGRGWATNEKLFF.

J is TRBJ1-1 and V is TRBV4-2; 11 nucleotides agree with TRBD1. The CDR3 has 17 amino acids. The J segment lost 0 bases and the V segment lost 0 bases, leaving 3 bases of the junction unmatched. Germline assignment: CDR1 LGHNA and CDR2 YNFKEQ. Here the CDR3 DNA reads TGTGCCAGCAGCCAAGAAGGGACAGGGGGTCTGAACACTGAAGCTTTCTTT. Translated: CASSQEGTGGLNTEAFF.

The sample holds a few counts of this clone. This chain joins TRBV7-8 and TRBJ1-2; D perhaps matches TRBD1 (6 bases). This CDR3 spans 13 amino acids. Germline values: CDR1 SGHVS, CDR2 FQNEAQ. V lost 4 bases to trimming and J lost 7 bases, with 13 bases between them. Here the CDR3 DNA reads TGTGCCAGCAGCTCCACAGGGAATGCTGGCTACACCTTC. Translated, it gives CASSSTGNAGYTF.

The rearrangement uses TRBV10-3 and TRBJ1-3; D perhaps matches TRBD1 (5 bases). The CDR3 extends over 17 amino acids. Germline CDR1 is ENHRY and CDR2 is SYGVKD. V shed 4 bases and J shed 0 bases, with 16 bases lying between them. CDR3 DNA sequence: TGTGCCATCAGTGCCGGGGCAGGCCTAGACTCTGGAAACACCATATATTTT. Translating it yields CAISAGAGLDSGNTIYF.

The V call is TRBV28, the J call TRBJ1-4; 7 bases map to TRBD1. CDR1 and CDR2 (germline): MDHEN, SYDVKM. The CDR3 contains 15 residues. Unmatched junction bases numbered 12, after V lost 6 bases and J lost 8 bases. The CDR3 nucleotides are TGTGCCAGCAGCCGAGGGACAGCGGGTGGAGAAAAACTGTTTTTT. This translates into CASSRGTAGGEKLFF.

The chain recombines TRBV6-1 with TRBJ2-7; TRBD2 matches at 7 bases. With V trimmed by 1 base and J by 4 bases, 10 bases remained unmatched. The CDR3 has 16 residues. Germline V CDR1 and CDR2: MNHNS, SASEGT. The CDR3: CASSEGGGSTFYEQYF. As DNA, the CDR3 is TGTGCCAGCAGTGAAGGGGGGGGTTCTACTTTTTACGAGCAGTACTTC.

CDR3 protein: CSVEGPGETQYF. In nucleotides, the CDR3 is TGCAGCGTTGAAGGGCCCGGGGAGACCCAGTACTTC. The V gene is TRBV29-1, the J gene TRBJ2-5, with D unclear. With 1 base removed from V and 5 bases from J, the gap between germline ends came to 8 bases. Germline values: CDR1 SQVTM, CDR2 ANQGSEA. The CDR3 covers 12 residues. Full variable domain (remainder filled in from reference TRBV29-1 and TRBJ2-5): SAVISQKPSRDICQRGTSLTIQCQVDSQVTMMFWYRQQPGQSLTLIATANQGSEATYESGFVIDKFPISRPNLTFSTLTVSNMSPEDSSIYLCSVEGPGETQYFGPGTRLLVL.

This rearrangement joins TRBV5-1 to TRBJ2-2; D call uncertain. The germline gives CDR1 SGHRS, CDR2 YFSETQ. CDR3 size: 14 residues. Trimming took off 4 bases at V and 8 bases at J, with 15 bases between the two ends. CDR3 nucleotide sequence: TGCGCCAGCAGCCTATATGGGGATCTGGGGGAGCTGTTTTTT. This translates into CASSLYGDLGELFF.